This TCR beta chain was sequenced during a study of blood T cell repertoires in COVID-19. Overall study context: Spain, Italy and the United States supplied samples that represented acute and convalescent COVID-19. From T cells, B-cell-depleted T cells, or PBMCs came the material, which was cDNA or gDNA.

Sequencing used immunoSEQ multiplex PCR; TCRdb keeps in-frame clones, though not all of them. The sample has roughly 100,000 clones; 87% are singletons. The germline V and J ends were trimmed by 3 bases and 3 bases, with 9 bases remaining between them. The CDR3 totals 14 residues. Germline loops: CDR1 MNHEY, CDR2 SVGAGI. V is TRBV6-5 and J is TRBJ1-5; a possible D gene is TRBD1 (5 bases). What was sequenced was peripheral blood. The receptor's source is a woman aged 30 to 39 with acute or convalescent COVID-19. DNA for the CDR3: TGTGCCAGCAGTTATTCAGGGTACAATCAGCCCCAGCATTTT. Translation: CASSYSGYNQPQHF.